This T cell receptor (beta chain) appears in the sequencing data of a study of T cells after posttransplantation cyclophosphamide. Study observations and caveats: Later post-transplant blood repertoires were often dominated by donor CD8+ memory clones.

Turning to this clone: Its specificity is unknown.

Data came from immunoSEQ multiplex PCR; TCRdb stores just in-frame clones and leaves some out. The sample has approximately 23,000 clones, 86% seen once. The trim removed 0 bases at V and 1 base at J, leaving 13 bases unmatched. The CDR3 length is 18 residues. Germline CDR1 reads SGHRS; CDR2 reads YFSETQ. The sequence was obtained from a woman aged 55 to 70 with a blood cancer, CMV-positive, and with a related stem cell donor. Sequenced material: PBMCs. The chain combines TRBV5-1 with TRBJ2-7; TRBD2 matches 7 bases. The CDR3 bases are TGCGCCAGCAGCTTGGTCCCTGGGGGAGGGGTAAAATCCTACGAGCAGTACTTC. It codes for CASSLVPGGGVKSYEQYF.